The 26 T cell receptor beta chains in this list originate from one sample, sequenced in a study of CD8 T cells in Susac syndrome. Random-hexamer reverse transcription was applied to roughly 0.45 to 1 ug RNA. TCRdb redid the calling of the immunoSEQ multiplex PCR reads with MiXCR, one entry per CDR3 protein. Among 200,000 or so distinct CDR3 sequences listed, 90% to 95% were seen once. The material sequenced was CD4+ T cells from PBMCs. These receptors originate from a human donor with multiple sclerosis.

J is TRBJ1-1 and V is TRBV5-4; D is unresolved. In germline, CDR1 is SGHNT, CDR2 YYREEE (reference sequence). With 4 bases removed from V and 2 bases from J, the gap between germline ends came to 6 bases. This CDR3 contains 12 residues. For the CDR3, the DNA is TGTGCCAGCAGCGAGGACAACACTGAAGCTTTCTTT. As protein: CASSEDNTEAFF.

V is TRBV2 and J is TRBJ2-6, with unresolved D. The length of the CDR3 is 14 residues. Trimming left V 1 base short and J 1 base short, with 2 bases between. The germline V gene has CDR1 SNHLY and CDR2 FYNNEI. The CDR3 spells CASSEESGANVLTF. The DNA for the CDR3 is TGTGCCAGCAGTGAAGAATCTGGGGCCAACGTCCTGACTTTC.

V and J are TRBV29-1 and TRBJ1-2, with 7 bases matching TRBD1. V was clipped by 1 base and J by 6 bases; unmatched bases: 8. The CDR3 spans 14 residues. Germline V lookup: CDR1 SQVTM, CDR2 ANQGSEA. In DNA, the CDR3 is TGCAGCGTTGAAGTTCCCGAGACAGGGAATGGCTACACCTTC. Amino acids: CSVEVPETGNGYTF.

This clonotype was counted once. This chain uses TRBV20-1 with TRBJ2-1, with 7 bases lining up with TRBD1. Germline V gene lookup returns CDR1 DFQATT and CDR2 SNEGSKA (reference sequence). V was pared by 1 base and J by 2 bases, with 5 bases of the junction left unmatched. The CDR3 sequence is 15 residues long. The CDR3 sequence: CSARGQGIPYNEQFF. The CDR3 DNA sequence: TGCAGTGCTAGAGGACAGGGTATCCCCTACAATGAGCAGTTCTTC.

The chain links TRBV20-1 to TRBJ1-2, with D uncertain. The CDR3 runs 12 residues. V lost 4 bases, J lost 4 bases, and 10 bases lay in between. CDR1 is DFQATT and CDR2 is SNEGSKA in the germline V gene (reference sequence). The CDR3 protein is CSANLGGYGYTF. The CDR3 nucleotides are TGCAGTGCTAACCTGGGCGGCTATGGCTACACCTTC.

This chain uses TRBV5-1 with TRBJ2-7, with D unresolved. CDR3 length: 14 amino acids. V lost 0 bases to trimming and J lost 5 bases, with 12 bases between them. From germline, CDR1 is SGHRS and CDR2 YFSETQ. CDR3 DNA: TGCGCCAGCAGCTTGGCCGGTGTTGGCAACGAGCAGTACTTC. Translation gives CASSLAGVGNEQYF.

The chain's CDR3 is CASSPPLASGSYEQYF. As DNA, the CDR3 is TGTGCCAGCTCACCACCGTTGGCTAGCGGGTCCTACGAGCAGTACTTC. This chain links TRBV18 with TRBJ2-7; 8 nucleotides align to TRBD2. Trimming removed 0 bases from V and 1 base from J; junction bases left unmatched: 5. From germline, CDR1 is KGHSH and CDR2 LQKENI. The CDR3 totals 16 residues.

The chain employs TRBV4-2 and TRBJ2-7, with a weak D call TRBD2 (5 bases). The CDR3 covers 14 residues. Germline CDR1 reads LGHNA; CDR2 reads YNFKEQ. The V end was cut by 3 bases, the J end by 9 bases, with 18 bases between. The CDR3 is CASSQGAVTLGQYF. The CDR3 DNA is TGTGCCAGCAGCCAGGGAGCCGTCACCCTCGGGCAGTACTTC.

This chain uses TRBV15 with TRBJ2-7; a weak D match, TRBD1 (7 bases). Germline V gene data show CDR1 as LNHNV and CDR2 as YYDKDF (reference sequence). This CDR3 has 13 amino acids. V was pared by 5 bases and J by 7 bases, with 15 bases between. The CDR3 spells CATSAGQSFEQYF. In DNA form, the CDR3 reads TGTGCCACCAGCGCGGGACAGTCCTTTGAGCAGTACTTC.

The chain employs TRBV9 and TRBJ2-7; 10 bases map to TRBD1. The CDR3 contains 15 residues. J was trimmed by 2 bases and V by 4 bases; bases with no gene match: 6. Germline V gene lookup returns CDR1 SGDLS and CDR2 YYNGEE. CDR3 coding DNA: TGTGCCAGCAGCATATCGACAGGGGGCCCCTACGAGCAGTACTTC. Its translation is CASSISTGGPYEQYF.

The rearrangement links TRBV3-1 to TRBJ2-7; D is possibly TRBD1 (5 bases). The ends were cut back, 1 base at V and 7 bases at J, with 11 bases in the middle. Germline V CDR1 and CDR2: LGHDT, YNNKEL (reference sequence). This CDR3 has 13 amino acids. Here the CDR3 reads CASSQVDGAEQYF. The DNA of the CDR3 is TGTGCCAGCAGCCAAGTGGATGGGGCAGAGCAGTACTTC.

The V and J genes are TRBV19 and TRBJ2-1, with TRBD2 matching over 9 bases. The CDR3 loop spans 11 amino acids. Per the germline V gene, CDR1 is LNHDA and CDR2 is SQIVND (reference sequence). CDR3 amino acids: CSSGDYNEQFF. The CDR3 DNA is TGTTCTAGCGGGGACTACAATGAGCAGTTCTTC.

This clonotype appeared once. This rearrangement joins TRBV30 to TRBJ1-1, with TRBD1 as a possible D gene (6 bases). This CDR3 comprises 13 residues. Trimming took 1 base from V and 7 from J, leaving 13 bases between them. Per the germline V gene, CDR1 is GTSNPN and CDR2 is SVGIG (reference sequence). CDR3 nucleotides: TGTGCCTGGAGTGAAAGGAGGGGGAGTGAAGCTTTCTTT. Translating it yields CAWSERRGSEAFF.

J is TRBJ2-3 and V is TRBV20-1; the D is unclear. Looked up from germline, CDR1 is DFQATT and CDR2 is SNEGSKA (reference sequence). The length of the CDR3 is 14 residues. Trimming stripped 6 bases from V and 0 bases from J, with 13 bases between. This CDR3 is CSATIAASTDTQYF. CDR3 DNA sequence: TGCAGTGCAACAATCGCCGCTAGCACAGATACGCAGTATTTT.

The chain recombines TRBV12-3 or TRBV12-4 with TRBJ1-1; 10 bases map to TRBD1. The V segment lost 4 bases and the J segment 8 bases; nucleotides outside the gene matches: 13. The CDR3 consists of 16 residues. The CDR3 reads CASSYRDRGLSREAFF. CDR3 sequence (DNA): TGTGCCAGCAGTTATCGGGACAGGGGCCTATCGAGGGAAGCTTTCTTT.

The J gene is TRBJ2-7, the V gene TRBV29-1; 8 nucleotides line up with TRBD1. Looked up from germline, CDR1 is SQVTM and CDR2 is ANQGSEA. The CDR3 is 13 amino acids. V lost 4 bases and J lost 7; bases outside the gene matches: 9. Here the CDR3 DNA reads TGCAGCGTTGGGCGGACAGGGTCGGGGGAGCAGTACTTC. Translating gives CSVGRTGSGEQYF.

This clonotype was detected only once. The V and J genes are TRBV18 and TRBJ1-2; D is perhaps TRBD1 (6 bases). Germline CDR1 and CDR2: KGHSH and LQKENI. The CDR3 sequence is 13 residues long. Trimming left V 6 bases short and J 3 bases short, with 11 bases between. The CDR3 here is CASSAGGDYGYTF. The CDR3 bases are TGTGCCAGCTCTGCGGGGGGCGACTATGGCTACACCTTC.

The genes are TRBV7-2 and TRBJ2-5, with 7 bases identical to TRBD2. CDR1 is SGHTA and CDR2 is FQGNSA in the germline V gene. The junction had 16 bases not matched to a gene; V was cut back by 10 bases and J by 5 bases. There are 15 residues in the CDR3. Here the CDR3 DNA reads TGTGCCACCAGGTCGGGGAGGGCCCTCTGGGAGACCCAGTACTTC. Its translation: CATRSGRALWETQYF.

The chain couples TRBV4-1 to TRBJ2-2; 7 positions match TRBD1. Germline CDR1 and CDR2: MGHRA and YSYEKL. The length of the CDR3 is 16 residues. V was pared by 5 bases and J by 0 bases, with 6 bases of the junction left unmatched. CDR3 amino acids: CASSSSGTANTGELFF. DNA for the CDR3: TGCGCCAGCAGCTCATCAGGGACAGCGAACACCGGGGAGCTGTTTTTT.

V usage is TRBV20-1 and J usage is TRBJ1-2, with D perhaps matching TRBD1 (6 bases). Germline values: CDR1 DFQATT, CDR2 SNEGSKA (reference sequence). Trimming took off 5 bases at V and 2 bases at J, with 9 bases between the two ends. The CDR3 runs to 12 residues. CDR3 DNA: TGCAGTGCTCTCACAGGGAACTATGGCTACACCTTC. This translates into CSALTGNYGYTF.

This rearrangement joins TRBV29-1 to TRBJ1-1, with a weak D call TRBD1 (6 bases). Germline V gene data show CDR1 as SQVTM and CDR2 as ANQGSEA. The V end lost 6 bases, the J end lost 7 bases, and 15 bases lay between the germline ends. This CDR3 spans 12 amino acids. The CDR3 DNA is TGCAGCGTAACAGGGACTGTGAGTGAAGCTTTCTTT. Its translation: CSVTGTVSEAFF.

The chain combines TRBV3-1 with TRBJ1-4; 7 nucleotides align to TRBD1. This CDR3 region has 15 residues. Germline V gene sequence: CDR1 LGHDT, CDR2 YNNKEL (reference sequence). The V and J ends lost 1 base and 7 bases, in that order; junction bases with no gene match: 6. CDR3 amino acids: CASSQVLGGGEKLFF. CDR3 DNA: TGTGCCAGCAGCCAAGTACTAGGGGGCGGTGAAAAACTGTTTTTT.

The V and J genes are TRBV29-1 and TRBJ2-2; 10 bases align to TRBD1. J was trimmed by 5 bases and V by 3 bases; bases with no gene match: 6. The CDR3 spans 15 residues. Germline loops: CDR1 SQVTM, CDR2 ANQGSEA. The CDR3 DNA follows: TGCAGCGTTGAGACCCCGGGACAGGGGACCGGGGAGCTGTTTTTT. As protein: CSVETPGQGTGELFF.

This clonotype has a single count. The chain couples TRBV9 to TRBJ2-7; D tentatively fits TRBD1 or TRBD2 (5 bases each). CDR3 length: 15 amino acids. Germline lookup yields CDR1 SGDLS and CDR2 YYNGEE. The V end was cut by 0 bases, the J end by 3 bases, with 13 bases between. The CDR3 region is CASSVDGTRFYEQYF. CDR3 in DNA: TGTGCCAGCAGCGTAGACGGGACCAGATTCTACGAGCAGTACTTC.

The DNA of the CDR3 is TGCAGCGTTCCTGGGGGGACAATCTATGGCTACACCTTC. It translates to CSVPGGTIYGYTF. The chain combines TRBV29-1 with TRBJ1-2, with a weak D call TRBD1 (6 bases). Looked up from germline, CDR1 is SQVTM and CDR2 is ANQGSEA. The CDR3 extends over 13 amino acids. Between the trimmed V and J ends, which lost 5 bases and 4 bases, there was a span of 14 bases.

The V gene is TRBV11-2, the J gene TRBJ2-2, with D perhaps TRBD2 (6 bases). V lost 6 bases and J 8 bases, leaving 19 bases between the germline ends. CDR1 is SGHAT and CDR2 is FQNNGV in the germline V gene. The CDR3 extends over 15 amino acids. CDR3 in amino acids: CASRISGSAGGELFF. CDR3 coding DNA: TGTGCCAGCAGGATCTCCGGGAGTGCGGGTGGGGAGCTGTTTTTT.